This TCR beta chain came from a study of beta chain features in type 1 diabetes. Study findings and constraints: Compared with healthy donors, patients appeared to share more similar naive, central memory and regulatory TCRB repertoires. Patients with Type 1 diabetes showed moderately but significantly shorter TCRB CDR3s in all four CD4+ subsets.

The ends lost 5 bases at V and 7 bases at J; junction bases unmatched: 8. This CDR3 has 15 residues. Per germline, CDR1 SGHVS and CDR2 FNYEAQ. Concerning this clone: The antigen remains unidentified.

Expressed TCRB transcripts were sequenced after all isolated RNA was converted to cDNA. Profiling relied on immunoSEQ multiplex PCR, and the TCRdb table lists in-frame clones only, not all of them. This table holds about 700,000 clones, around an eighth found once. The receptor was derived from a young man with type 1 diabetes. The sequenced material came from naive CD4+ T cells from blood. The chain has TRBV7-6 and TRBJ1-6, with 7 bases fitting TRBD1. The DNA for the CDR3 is TGTGCCAGCAGCCTTGCCGGGACAGCAAATTCACCCCTCCACTTT. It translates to CASSLAGTANSPLHF.